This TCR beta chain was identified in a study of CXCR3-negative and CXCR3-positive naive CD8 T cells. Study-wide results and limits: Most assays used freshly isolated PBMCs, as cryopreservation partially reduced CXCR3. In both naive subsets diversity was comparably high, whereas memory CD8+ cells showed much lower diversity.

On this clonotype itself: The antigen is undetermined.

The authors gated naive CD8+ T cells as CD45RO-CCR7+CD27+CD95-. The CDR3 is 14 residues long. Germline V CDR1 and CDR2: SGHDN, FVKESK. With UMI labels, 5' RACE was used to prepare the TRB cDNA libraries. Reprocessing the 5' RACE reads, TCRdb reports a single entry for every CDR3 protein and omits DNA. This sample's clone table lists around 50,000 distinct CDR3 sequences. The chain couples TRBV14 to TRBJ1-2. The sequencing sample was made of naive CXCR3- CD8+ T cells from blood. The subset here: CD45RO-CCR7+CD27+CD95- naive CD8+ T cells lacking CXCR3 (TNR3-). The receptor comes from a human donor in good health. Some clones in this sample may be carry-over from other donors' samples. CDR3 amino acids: CASSQETDVYGYTF.